This is a list of T cell receptor beta chains from one sample in a study of shared clonotypes between healthy human individuals. Profiled with immunoSEQ multiplex PCR; TCRdb holds only in-frame clones, not every one. The sample has about 2.3 million clones; about nine tenths are singletons. What was sequenced was naive CD4+ T cells from PBMCs. The receptors here all came from a man aged 18 to 30 in good health. Some clones in this sample may be carry-over from other donors' samples. Both conserved end residues are part of each CDR3. D genes are given only for firm matches. Expanded clones are given a class, and other clones once, few, many or no size at all.

cdr3_aa cdr3_nt j_call clone_size d_call v_call cdr3_length
CASSLAGLGTDTQYF TGCGCCAGCAGCTTGGCGGGGCTGGGCACAGATACGCAGTATTTT TRBJ2-3 . . TRBV5-1 15
CASSLGGKRGGEKLFF TGCGCCAGCAGCTTGGGGGGAAAACGAGGAGGTGAAAAACTGTTTTTT TRBJ1-4 . . TRBV5-1 16
CASSLQGSSYEQYF TGTGCCAGCAGCTTACAGGGGAGCTCCTACGAGCAGTACTTC TRBJ2-7 . . TRBV7-2 14
CASSLEGGISGFQFF TGTGCCAGCAGCTTAGAGGGAGGGATTAGCGGGTTCCAGTTCTTC TRBJ2-1 . TRBD2 TRBV11-3 15
CASSLGGTGYNEQFF TGCGCCAGCAGCTTGGGTGGGACAGGGTACAATGAGCAGTTCTTC TRBJ2-1 . TRBD1 TRBV5-1 15
CARRPKQGETQYF TGTGCTAGGCGCCCCAAGCAAGGTGAGACCCAGTACTTC TRBJ2-5 . . TRBV6-1 13
CASSEDRRGGETQYF TGTGCCAGCAGTGAGGATAGACGGGGAGGAGAGACCCAGTACTTC TRBJ2-5 . . TRBV6-1 15
CASSVGLAGGTDTQYF TGTGCCAGCAGTGTGGGCTTAGCGGGAGGCACAGATACGCAGTATTTT TRBJ2-3 once TRBD2 TRBV6-1 16
CASQRQGVTEAFF TGTGCCAGTCAAAGACAGGGGGTGACTGAAGCTTTCTTT TRBJ1-1 . TRBD1 TRBV19 13
CASSLEVRANTEAFF TGTGCCAGCAGCTTAGAGGTTAGGGCGAACACTGAAGCTTTCTTT TRBJ1-1 . . TRBV7-2 15
CASSPRSGMNTGELFF TGCGCCAGCAGCCCTCGATCAGGGATGAACACCGGGGAGCTGTTTTTT TRBJ2-2 . . TRBV4-3 16
CASSLRGDTEAFF TGCGCCAGCAGCTTGCGGGGCGACACTGAAGCTTTCTTT TRBJ1-1 . . TRBV5-1 13
CASSPGLAGSYNEQFF TGTGCCAGCTCACCCGGACTAGCGGGAAGTTACAATGAGCAGTTCTTC TRBJ2-1 . TRBD2 TRBV18 16
CASSQEAAGGGTEAFF TGCGCCAGCAGCCAGGAGGCCGCCGGGGGTGGCACTGAAGCTTTCTTT TRBJ1-1 . . TRBV4-1 16
CASSVGASGSTGELFF TGTGCCAGCAGCGTAGGGGCTAGCGGGAGTACCGGGGAGCTGTTTTTT TRBJ2-2 . TRBD2 TRBV9 16
CASSAGTGETQYF TGCGCCAGCAGCGCGGGTACAGGAGAGACCCAGTACTTC TRBJ2-5 . . TRBV5-1 13
CASGSGRVPYEQYF TGTGCCAGCGGGAGCGGGAGGGTCCCCTACGAGCAGTACTTC TRBJ2-7 . TRBD2 TRBV11-1 14
CSVAQGFNEKLFF TGCAGCGTTGCACAGGGGTTTAATGAAAAACTGTTTTTT TRBJ1-4 . TRBD1 TRBV29-1 13
CSVVGRAYNEQFF TGCAGCGTTGTCGGTAGGGCCTACAATGAGCAGTTCTTC TRBJ2-1 . . TRBV29-1 13
CASSLGQGNYGYTF TGTGCCAGCAGCTTGGGTCAGGGAAACTATGGCTACACCTTC TRBJ1-2 . . TRBV5-5 14
CASSPGTSAFRAYNEQFF TGTGCCAGCAGCCCCGGGACTAGCGCATTTCGGGCTTACAATGAGCAGTTCTTC TRBJ2-1 . TRBD2 TRBV4-2 18
CASSPRGETQYF TGTGCCAGCTCACCCCGGGGGGAGACCCAGTACTTC TRBJ2-5 . . TRBV18 12
CASSQPGWQPQHF TGTGCCAGCAGCCAACCAGGCTGGCAGCCCCAGCATTTT TRBJ1-5 . . TRBV14 13
CAIRDRAQNEQFF TGTGCCATCAGGGACAGGGCCCAAAATGAGCAGTTCTTC TRBJ2-1 . TRBD1 TRBV10-3 13
CASSELAGLYNEQFF TGTGCCAGCAGTGAACTAGCGGGATTATACAATGAGCAGTTCTTC TRBJ2-1 . TRBD2 TRBV6-4 15
CASSSRDRPEGAFF TGTGCCAGCAGCTCCCGGGACAGGCCCGAGGGGGCTTTCTTT TRBJ1-1 . TRBD1 TRBV9 14
CASSEAGNLLETQYF TGTGCCAGCAGTGAAGCCGGGAACCTTCTAGAGACCCAGTACTTC TRBJ2-5 . . TRBV6-1 15
CASSSLSGRTVSEQYF TGTGCCAGCAGCTCCCTTAGCGGGAGAACAGTTAGCGAGCAGTACTTC TRBJ2-7 once TRBD2 TRBV7-9 16
CASSVAGFGGQGSRKGPPTDTQYF TGTGCCAGCAGCGTAGCTGGATTCGGGGGACAAGGGTCCCGGAAGGGTCCCCCCACAGATACGCAGTATTTT TRBJ2-3 . . TRBV9 24
CATSSAGGARIYGYTF TGTGCCACCAGCTCCGCGGGCGGCGCCAGGATCTATGGCTACACCTTC TRBJ1-2 . . TRBV15 16
CARSLGRRTGGIVTEAFF TGTGCCAGAAGCTTGGGGCGAAGGACAGGGGGTATTGTGACTGAAGCTTTCTTT TRBJ1-1 . TRBD1 TRBV5-3 18
CASSPWGGSTGELFF TGTGCCAGCAGCCCCTGGGGAGGTTCAACCGGGGAGCTGTTTTTT TRBJ2-2 . . TRBV7-9 15
CASSSSGTSGYSSYEQYF TGTGCCAGCTCATCCTCAGGGACTAGCGGATACAGCTCCTACGAGCAGTACTTC TRBJ2-7 once TRBD2 TRBV18 18
CASSTGTGEKLFF TGTGCCAGCAGCACCGGGACAGGTGAAAAACTGTTTTTT TRBJ1-4 . TRBD1 TRBV2 13
CASSFPGTSGTQYF TGTGCCAGCAGTTTTCCCGGGACTAGCGGAACGCAGTATTTT TRBJ2-3 . TRBD2 TRBV6-5 14
CASSLRIDTLNTEAFF TGTGCCAGCAGCTTAAGGATCGACACGCTGAACACTGAAGCTTTCTTT TRBJ1-1 . . TRBV11-3 16
CSGDRGGTEAFF TGCAGCGGCGACAGGGGAGGGACTGAAGCTTTCTTT TRBJ1-1 . TRBD1 TRBV29-1 12